This T cell receptor (beta chain) was documented in a study of identifying expanded T cells in peripheral blood. Study-level points and caveats: Variance in clone template counts between roughly two-week samples significantly increased with total template count across all healthy donors.

The V and J ends lost 5 bases and 3 bases respectively, with 13 bases between them. This CDR3 contains 14 residues. The germline gives CDR1 GTSNPN, CDR2 SVGIG (reference sequence). No infections or other immune events were documented during collection. This clone was seen a single time. What it binds is unknown. Only in-frame clones appear in the TCRdb table, and some are missing; sequencing was by immunoSEQ multiplex PCR. The table lists some 54,000 clones, around 82% of them singletons. The chain couples TRBV30 to TRBJ1-4; no definite D call. The TCR originated in a person aged 18 to 75 in good health. The sequencing sample was made of blood. The CDR3 sequence is CAWGEKGSNEKLFF. The CDR3 region has the DNA TGTGCCTGGGGCGAAAAGGGCTCTAATGAAAAACTGTTTTTT. Using reference TRBV30 and TRBJ1-4 for the parts outside the CDR3, the full variable domain is SQTIHQWPATLVQPVGSPLSLECTVEGTSNPNLYWYRQAAGRGLQLLFYSVGIGQISSEVPQNLSASRPQDRQFILSSKKLLLSDSGFYLCAWGEKGSNEKLFFGSGTQLSVL.